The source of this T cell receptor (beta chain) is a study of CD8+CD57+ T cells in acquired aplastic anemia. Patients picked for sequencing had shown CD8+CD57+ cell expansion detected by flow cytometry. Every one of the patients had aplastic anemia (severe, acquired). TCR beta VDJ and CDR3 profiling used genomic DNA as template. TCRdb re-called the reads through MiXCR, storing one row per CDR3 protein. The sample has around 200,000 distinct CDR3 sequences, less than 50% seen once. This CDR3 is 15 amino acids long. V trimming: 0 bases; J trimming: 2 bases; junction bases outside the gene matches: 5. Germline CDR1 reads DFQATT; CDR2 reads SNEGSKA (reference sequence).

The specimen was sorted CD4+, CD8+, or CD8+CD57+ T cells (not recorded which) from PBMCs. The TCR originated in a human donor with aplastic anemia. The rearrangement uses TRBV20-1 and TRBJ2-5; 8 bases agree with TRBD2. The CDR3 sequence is CSARDVLAGQETQYF. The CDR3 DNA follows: TGCAGTGCTAGAGATGTCCTAGCGGGTCAAGAGACCCAGTACTTC.